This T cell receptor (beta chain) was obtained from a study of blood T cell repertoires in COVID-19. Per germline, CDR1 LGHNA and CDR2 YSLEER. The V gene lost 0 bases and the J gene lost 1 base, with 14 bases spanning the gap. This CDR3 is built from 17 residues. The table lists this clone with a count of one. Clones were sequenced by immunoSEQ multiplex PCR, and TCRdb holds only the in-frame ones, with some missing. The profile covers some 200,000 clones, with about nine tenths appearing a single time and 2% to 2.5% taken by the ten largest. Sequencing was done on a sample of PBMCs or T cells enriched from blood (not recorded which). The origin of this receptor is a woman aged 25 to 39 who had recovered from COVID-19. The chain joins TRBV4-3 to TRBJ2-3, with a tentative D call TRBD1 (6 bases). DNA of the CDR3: TGCGCCAGCAGCCAAGATCTACAGGCAGGGGGCACAGATACGCAGTATTTT. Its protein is CASSQDLQAGGTDTQYF.